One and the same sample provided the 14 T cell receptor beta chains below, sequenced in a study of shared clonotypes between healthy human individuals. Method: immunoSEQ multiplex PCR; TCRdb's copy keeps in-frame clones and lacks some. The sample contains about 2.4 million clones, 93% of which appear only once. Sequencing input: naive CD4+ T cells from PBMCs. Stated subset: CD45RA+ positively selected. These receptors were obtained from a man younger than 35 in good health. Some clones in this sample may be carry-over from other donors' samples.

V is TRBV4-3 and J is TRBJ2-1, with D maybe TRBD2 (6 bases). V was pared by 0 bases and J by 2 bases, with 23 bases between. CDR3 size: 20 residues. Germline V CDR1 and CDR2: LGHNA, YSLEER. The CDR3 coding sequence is TGCGCCAGCAGCCAAGATGCCCCCGCCGGTAGCGGATATCCCTACAATGAGCAGTTCTTC. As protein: CASSQDAPAGSGYPYNEQFF.

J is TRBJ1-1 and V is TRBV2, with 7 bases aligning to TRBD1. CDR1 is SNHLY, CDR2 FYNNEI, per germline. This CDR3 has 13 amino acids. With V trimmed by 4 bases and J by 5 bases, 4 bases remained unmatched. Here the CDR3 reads CASSVTGETEAFF. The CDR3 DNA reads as TGTGCCAGCAGTGTAACAGGGGAAACTGAAGCTTTCTTT. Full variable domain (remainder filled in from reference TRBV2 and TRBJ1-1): EPEVTQTPSHQVTQMGQEVILRCVPISNHLYFYWYRQILGQKVEFLVSFYNNEISEKSEIFDDQFSVERPDGSNFTLKIRSTKLEDSAMYFCASSVTGETEAFFGQGTRLTVV.

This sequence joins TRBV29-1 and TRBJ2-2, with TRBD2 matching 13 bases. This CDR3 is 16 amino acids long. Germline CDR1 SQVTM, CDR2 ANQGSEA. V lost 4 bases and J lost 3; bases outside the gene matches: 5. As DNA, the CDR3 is TGCAGCGTTGCAGAACTAGCGGGAGGGGACACCGGGGAGCTGTTTTTT. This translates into CSVAELAGGDTGELFF.

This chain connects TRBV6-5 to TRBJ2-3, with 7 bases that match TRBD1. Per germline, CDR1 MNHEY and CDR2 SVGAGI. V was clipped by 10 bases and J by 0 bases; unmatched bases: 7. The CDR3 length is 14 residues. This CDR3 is CATYRGPSTDTQYF. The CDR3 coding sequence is TGTGCCACCTACAGGGGCCCTAGCACAGATACGCAGTATTTT.

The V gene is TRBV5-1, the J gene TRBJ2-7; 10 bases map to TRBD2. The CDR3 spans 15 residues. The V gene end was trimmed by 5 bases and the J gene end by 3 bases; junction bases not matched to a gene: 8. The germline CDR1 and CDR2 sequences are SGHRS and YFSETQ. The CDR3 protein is CASRLLAGELYEQYF. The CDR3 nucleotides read TGCGCCAGCAGACTTCTAGCGGGAGAGCTCTACGAGCAGTACTTC.

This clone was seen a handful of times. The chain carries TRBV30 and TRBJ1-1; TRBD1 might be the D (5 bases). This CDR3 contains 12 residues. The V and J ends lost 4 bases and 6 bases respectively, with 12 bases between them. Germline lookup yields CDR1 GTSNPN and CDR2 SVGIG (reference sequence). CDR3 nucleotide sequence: TGTGCCTGGAACGCAGGGCATTCTGAAGCTTTCTTT. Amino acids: CAWNAGHSEAFF. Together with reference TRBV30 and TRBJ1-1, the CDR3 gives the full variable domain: SQTIHQWPATLVQPVGSPLSLECTVEGTSNPNLYWYRQAAGRGLQLLFYSVGIGQISSEVPQNLSASRPQDRQFILSSKKLLLSDSGFYLCAWNAGHSEAFFGQGTRLTVV.

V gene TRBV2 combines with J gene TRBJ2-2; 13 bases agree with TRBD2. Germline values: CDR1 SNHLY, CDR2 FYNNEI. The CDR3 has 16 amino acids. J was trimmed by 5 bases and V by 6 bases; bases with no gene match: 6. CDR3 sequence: CASRGTSGIGTGELFF. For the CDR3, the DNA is TGTGCCAGCAGGGGGACTAGCGGGATTGGTACCGGGGAGCTGTTTTTT.

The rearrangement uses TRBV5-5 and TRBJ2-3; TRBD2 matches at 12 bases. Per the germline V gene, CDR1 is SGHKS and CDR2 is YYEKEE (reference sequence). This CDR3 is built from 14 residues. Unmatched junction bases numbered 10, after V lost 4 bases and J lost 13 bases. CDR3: CASSTTSGRPSKYF. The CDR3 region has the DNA TGTGCCAGCAGCACCACTAGCGGGAGGCCCTCAAAGTATTTT.

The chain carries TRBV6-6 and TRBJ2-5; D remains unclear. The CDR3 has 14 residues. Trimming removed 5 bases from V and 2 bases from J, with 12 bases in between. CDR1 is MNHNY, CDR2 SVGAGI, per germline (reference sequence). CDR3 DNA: TGTGCCAGCAGTCGGACGGTAATACAAGAGACCCAGTACTTC. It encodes CASSRTVIQETQYF.

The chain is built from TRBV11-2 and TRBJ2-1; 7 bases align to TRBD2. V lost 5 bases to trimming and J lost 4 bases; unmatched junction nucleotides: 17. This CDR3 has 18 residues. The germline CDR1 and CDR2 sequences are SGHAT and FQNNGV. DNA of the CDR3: TGTGCCAGCAGCCCGAAAAGTGGGGGGGTAGCGCGGTACAATGAGCAGTTCTTC. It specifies CASSPKSGGVARYNEQFF.

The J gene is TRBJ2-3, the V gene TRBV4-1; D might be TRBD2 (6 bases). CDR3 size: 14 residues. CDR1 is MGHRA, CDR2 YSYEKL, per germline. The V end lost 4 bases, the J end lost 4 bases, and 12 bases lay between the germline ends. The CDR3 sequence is CASSRLRGPDTQYF. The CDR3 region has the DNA TGCGCCAGCAGCCGATTGCGGGGCCCAGATACGCAGTATTTT.

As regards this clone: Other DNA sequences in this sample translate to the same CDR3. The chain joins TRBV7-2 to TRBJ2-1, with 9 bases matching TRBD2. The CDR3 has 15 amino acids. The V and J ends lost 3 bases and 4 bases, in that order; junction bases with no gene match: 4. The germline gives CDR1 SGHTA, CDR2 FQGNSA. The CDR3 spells CASSLASGTYNEQFF. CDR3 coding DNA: TGTGCCAGCAGCTTGGCTAGCGGGACGTACAATGAGCAGTTCTTC.

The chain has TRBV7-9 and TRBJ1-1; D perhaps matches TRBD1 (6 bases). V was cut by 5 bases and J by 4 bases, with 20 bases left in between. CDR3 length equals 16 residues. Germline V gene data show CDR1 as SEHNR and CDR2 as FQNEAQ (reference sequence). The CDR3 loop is CASSPRLGGSVTEAFF. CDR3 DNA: TGTGCCAGCAGCCCTCGATTGGGGGGCTCGGTCACTGAAGCTTTCTTT.

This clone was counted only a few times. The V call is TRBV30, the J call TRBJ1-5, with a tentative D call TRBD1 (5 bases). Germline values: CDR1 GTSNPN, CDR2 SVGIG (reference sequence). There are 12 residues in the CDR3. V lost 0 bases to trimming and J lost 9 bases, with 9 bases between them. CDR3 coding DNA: TGTGCCTGGAGTGTAAGCGGGACGCCCCAGCATTTT. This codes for CAWSVSGTPQHF.